The present entry profiles one T cell receptor (beta chain) with its context. This sample was taken from a study of cytomegalovirus exposure and HLA in healthy donors. Overall study: HLA-typed donors contributed approximately 92 million unique TCRs, which were held in an early data release.

CDR1 is SGDLS, CDR2 YYNGEE, per germline. This CDR3 comprises 12 residues. V lost 4 bases and J lost 8, with 12 bases in between. The PCR made use of 60 Vbeta and 13 Jbeta primers. Only in-frame clones appear in the TCRdb table, and some are missing; sequencing was by immunoSEQ multiplex PCR. The repertoire holds roughly 160,000 clones, with roughly 80% as singletons. V gene TRBV9 combines with J gene TRBJ1-2; tentatively, D is TRBD1 (5 bases). The receptor comes from a man aged 35 to 55 in good health and CMV-seronegative. The sequenced sample consisted of PBMCs. CDR3 in DNA: TGTGCCAGCAGCTCGCAGGGTGTAGGCTACACCTTC. It codes for CASSSQGVGYTF.